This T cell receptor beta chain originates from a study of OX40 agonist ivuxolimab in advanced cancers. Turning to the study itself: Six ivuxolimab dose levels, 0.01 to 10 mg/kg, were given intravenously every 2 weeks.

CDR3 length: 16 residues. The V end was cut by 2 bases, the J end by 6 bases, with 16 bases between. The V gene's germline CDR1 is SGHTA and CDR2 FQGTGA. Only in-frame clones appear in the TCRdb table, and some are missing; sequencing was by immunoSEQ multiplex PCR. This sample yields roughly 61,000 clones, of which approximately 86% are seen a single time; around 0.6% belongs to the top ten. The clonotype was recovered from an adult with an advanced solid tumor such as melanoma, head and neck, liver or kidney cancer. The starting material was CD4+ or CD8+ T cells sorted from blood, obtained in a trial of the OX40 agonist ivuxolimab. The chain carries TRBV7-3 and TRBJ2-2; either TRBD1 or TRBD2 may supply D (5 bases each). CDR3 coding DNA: TGTGCCAGCAGCTTAGGGGCCGGGATCGGGCCCGGGGAGCTGTTTTTT. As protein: CASSLGAGIGPGELFF.